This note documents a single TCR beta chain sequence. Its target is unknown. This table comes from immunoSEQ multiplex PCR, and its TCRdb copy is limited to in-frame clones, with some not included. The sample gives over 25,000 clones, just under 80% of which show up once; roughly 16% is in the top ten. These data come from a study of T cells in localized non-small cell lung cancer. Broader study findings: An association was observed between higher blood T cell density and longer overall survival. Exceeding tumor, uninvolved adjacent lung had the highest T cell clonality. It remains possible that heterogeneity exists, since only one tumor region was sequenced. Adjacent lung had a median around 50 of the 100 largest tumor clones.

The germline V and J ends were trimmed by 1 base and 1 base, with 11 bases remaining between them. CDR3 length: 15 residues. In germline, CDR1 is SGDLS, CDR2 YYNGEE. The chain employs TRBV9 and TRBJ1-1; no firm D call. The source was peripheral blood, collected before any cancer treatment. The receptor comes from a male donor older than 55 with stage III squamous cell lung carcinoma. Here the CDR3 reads CASSVNGQPNTEAFF. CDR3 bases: TGTGCCAGCAGCGTAAACGGGCAGCCGAACACTGAAGCTTTCTTT. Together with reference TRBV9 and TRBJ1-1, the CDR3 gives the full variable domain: DSGVTQTPKHLITATGQRVTLRCSPRSGDLSVYWYQQSLDQGLQFLIQYYNGEERAKGNILERFSAQQFPDLHSELNLSSLELGDSALYFCASSVNGQPNTEAFFGQGTRLTVV.